This entry lists 32 T cell receptor beta chains sequenced from one sample in a study of OX40 agonist ivuxolimab in advanced cancers. Assay: immunoSEQ multiplex PCR; the TCRdb copy retains only in-frame clones and omits some. The table lists tens of thousands of clones, 86% of them singletons. Sequenced here: CD4+ or CD8+ T cells sorted from blood, sampled in a trial of the OX40 agonist ivuxolimab. These receptors all come from an adult with an advanced solid tumor such as melanoma, head and neck, liver or kidney cancer.

The chain has TRBV13 and TRBJ2-5; TRBD2 matches at 12 bases. The better agreement between TRBJ2-7 and the DNA end casts doubt on the J call. CDR3 size: 16 residues. CDR1 and CDR2 from the germline V gene are PRHDT and FYEKMQ (reference sequence). This CDR3 is CASSRLAGGSTYEQYF. For the CDR3, the DNA is TGTGCCAGCAGCCGCCTAGCGGGGGGGAGTACCTACGAGCAGTACTTC.

The chain links TRBV27 to TRBJ2-7, with TRBD1 matching over 9 bases. CDR1 and CDR2 from the germline V gene are MNHEY and SMNVEV (reference sequence). J lost 4 bases, V lost 3 bases, and 1 base had no gene match. The CDR3 length is 13 residues. The CDR3 is CASSLDRGYEQYF. The CDR3 DNA reads as TGTGCCAGCAGTTTGGACAGGGGTTACGAGCAGTACTTC.

This chain links TRBV28 with TRBJ2-3; 13 positions match TRBD2. The V segment lost 6 bases and the J segment 4 bases; nucleotides outside the gene matches: 7. This CDR3 region has 16 residues. Germline V gene lookup returns CDR1 MDHEN and CDR2 SYDVKM. CDR3 DNA sequence: TGTGCCAGCAGCCGGGGACTAGCGGGGAAGGCAGATACGCAGTATTTT. Translated, it gives CASSRGLAGKADTQYF.

Points on this clone: The sample carries other DNA sequences with the same CDR3. The chain couples TRBV2 to TRBJ1-5; a weak D match, TRBD1 (5 bases). Germline-derived CDR1 and CDR2 are SNHLY and FYNNEI. The V and J ends lost 11 bases and 1 base respectively, with 15 bases between them. This CDR3 region has 14 residues. Here the CDR3 DNA reads TGTGCCGGTCGGGGGGGGGAAAGCAATCAGCCCCAGCATTTT. This translates into CAGRGGESNQPQHF.

The rearrangement uses TRBV7-2 and TRBJ1-2, with TRBD1 identical over 8 bases. The CDR3 contains 12 residues. Germline assignment: CDR1 SGHTA and CDR2 FQGNSA. V lost 5 bases to trimming and J lost 8 bases; unmatched junction nucleotides: 4. The CDR3 nucleotides are TGTGCCAGCAGCCCACAGGGGGGCGGCTACACCTTC. It yields the protein CASSPQGGGYTF.

J is TRBJ2-2 and V is TRBV30, with 8 bases matching TRBD1. The ends lost 4 bases at V and 1 base at J; junction bases unmatched: 5. CDR1 GTSNPN and CDR2 SVGIG come from the germline V gene (reference sequence). CDR3 size: 15 residues. The CDR3 bases are TGTGCCTGGAAGCCCGGGACAGGGAACACCGGGGAGCTGTTTTTT. It translates to CAWKPGTGNTGELFF.

The chain couples TRBV10-2 to TRBJ2-3; D not resolved. CDR1 WSHSY and CDR2 SAAADI come from the germline V gene. The CDR3 contains 12 residues. The V and J ends lost 6 bases and 1 base respectively, with 5 bases between them. DNA for the CDR3: TGCGCCAGCAGCTCAGGCACAGATACGCAGTATTTT. It encodes CASSSGTDTQYF.

The chain uses TRBV9 and TRBJ1-4, with D possibly TRBD1 on 5 matching bases. The CDR3 sequence is 16 residues long. Germline CDR1 reads SGDLS; CDR2 reads YYNGEE. V was cut by 0 bases and J by 8 bases, with 17 bases left in between. The CDR3 loop is CASSVGGTYRAEKLFF. The CDR3 region has the DNA TGTGCCAGCAGCGTAGGAGGGACCTATCGGGCCGAAAAACTGTTTTTT.

This chain links TRBV2 with TRBJ2-3, with 7 nucleotides matching TRBD1. Germline loops: CDR1 SNHLY, CDR2 FYNNEI. Trimming took 3 bases from V and 5 from J; bases not matched to a gene: 8. This CDR3 has 15 amino acids. The CDR3 coding sequence is TGTGCCAGCAGTGAGATGACAGGGTATGGAGATACGCAGTATTTT. Amino acid sequence: CASSEMTGYGDTQYF.

V usage is TRBV7-2 and J usage is TRBJ1-2, with no clear D. This CDR3 is 15 amino acids long. The germline V gene encodes CDR1 SGHTA and CDR2 FQGNSA. Trimming left V 1 base short and J 6 bases short, with 15 bases between. The chain's CDR3 is CASSLVGDLPNGYTF. CDR3 nucleotide sequence: TGTGCCAGCAGCTTAGTTGGAGATCTGCCTAATGGCTACACCTTC.

V gene TRBV5-6 combines with J gene TRBJ2-4, with D tentatively TRBD1 or TRBD2 (5 bases each). CDR1 SGHDT and CDR2 YYEEEE come from the germline V gene. The ends were cut back, 4 bases at V and 1 base at J, with 15 bases in the middle. The CDR3 runs 16 residues. CDR3 coding DNA: TGTGCCAGCAGCCGGGACGCCCTGACGGCCAAAAACATTCAGTACTTC. Translating gives CASSRDALTAKNIQYF.

This clone showed up just a few times. The chain employs TRBV5-4 and TRBJ1-1; D might be TRBD1 (6 bases). Trimming stripped 1 base from V and 3 bases from J, with 10 bases between. The CDR3 is 14 amino acids. Per germline, CDR1 SGHNT and CDR2 YYREEE (reference sequence). The CDR3 nucleotides are TGTGCCAGCAGCTTGTGGGGGGCGGACACTGAAGCTTTCTTT. Its translation is CASSLWGADTEAFF.

The J gene is TRBJ1-1, the V gene TRBV7-3, with D perhaps matching TRBD1 (5 bases). V lost 3 bases to trimming and J lost 1 base, with 6 bases between them. There are 13 residues in the CDR3. The germline V gene encodes CDR1 SGHTA and CDR2 FQGTGA. CDR3 region: CASSFTGNTEAFF. CDR3 bases: TGTGCCAGCAGCTTCACAGGGAACACTGAAGCTTTCTTT.

J is TRBJ1-1 and V is TRBV29-1; D may be TRBD1 (6 bases). Germline assignment: CDR1 SQVTM and CDR2 ANQGSEA. The CDR3 extends over 11 amino acids. Trimming pared 7 bases from V and 8 bases from J, leaving 14 bases between. The CDR3 coding sequence is TGCAGCGCCTGGGGGGCGAGGGAAGCTTTCTTT. Translating gives CSAWGAREAFF.

V and J are TRBV19 and TRBJ2-3, with TRBD2 matching over 7 bases. Per the germline V gene, CDR1 is LNHDA and CDR2 is SQIVND (reference sequence). This CDR3 is 14 amino acids long. V lost 6 bases and J lost 0; bases outside the gene matches: 3. Here the CDR3 reads CASRVRGSTDTQYF. Written as DNA, the CDR3 is TGTGCCAGTAGAGTGCGGGGGAGCACAGATACGCAGTATTTT.

In this sample, this clone turned up a few times. The J gene is TRBJ1-5, the V gene TRBV19; a weak D match, TRBD1 (6 bases). V shed 3 bases and J shed 0 bases, with 9 bases lying between them. The CDR3 totals 15 residues. Germline V gene sequence: CDR1 LNHDA, CDR2 SQIVND (reference sequence). As DNA, the CDR3 is TGTGCCAGTAGTATTGGACAGCATAGCAATCAGCCCCAGCATTTT. As protein: CASSIGQHSNQPQHF.

This rearrangement joins TRBV29-1 to TRBJ1-4; no firm D call. The germline V gene has CDR1 SQVTM and CDR2 ANQGSEA. Trimming cost V 3 bases and J 7 bases, with 12 bases left between them. This CDR3 spans 13 amino acids. CDR3 sequence: CSVEGQSTEKLFF. Here the CDR3 DNA reads TGCAGCGTTGAGGGCCAGTCTACTGAAAAACTGTTTTTT.

The V and J genes are TRBV7-2 and TRBJ2-1; 14 nucleotides match TRBD2. This CDR3 is 14 amino acids long. CDR1 is SGHTA and CDR2 is FQGNSA in the germline V gene. J lost 15 bases, V lost 2 bases, and 6 bases had no gene match. The CDR3 DNA reads TGTGCCAGCAGCTTAAAGGGACTAGCGGGGGTGCTGTTCTTC. Amino acids: CASSLKGLAGVLFF.

V is TRBV2 and J is TRBJ2-1, with TRBD1 matching 8 bases. Germline V gene data show CDR1 as SNHLY and CDR2 as FYNNEI. V gave up 7 bases and J gave up 10 bases; unmatched junction bases: 6. The CDR3 totals 12 residues. The CDR3 loop reads CASTSRGREQFF. CDR3 bases: TGTGCCAGCACGAGCAGGGGGCGAGAGCAGTTCTTC.

The genes are TRBV27 and TRBJ1-3; D is uncertain. Trimming pared 3 bases from V and 5 bases from J, leaving 11 bases between. In germline, CDR1 is MNHEY, CDR2 SMNVEV (reference sequence). CDR3 size: 14 residues. The CDR3 nucleotides are TGTGCCAGCAGTTTGTCTCCTCGGCGAAACACCATATATTTT. Protein: CASSLSPRRNTIYF.

The V gene is TRBV15, the J gene TRBJ2-1, with TRBD2 matching over 7 bases. This CDR3 region has 16 residues. V shed 0 bases, J shed 7 bases, and the junction held 9 bases outside the gene matches. Germline-derived CDR1 and CDR2 are LNHNV and YYDKDF (reference sequence). The CDR3 DNA follows: TGTGCCACCAGCAGAGATTGGGGGAGGGGTAGGAATGAGCAGTTCTTC. Protein: CATSRDWGRGRNEQFF. Variable domain in full (rest from reference TRBV15 and TRBJ2-1): DAMVIQNPRYQVTQFGKPVTLSCSQTLNHNVMYWYQQKSSQAPKLLFHYYDKDFNNEADTPDNFQSRRPNTSFCFLDIRSPGLGDTAMYLCATSRDWGRGRNEQFFGPGTRLTVL.

The chain uses TRBV4-1 and TRBJ2-2; 8 nucleotides line up with TRBD1. Germline V gives CDR1 MGHRA, CDR2 YSYEKL. CDR3 length: 17 residues. V shed 0 bases, J shed 4 bases, and the junction held 7 bases outside the gene matches. Here the CDR3 DNA reads TGCGCCAGCAGCCAAGATCCAGGGGGCAGTGGCACCGGGGAGCTGTTTTTT. Amino acid sequence: CASSQDPGGSGTGELFF.

The V call is TRBV7-2, the J call TRBJ2-5, with 11 nucleotides matching TRBD1. The J call is uncertain, as TRBJ2-7 better fits the DNA end. The CDR3 loop spans 14 amino acids. The germline CDR1 and CDR2 sequences are SGHTA and FQGNSA. The CDR3 DNA sequence: TGTGCCAGCAGCACCGGGACAGGGGGTAACGAGCAGTACTTC. This sequence encodes CASSTGTGGNEQYF.

J is TRBJ1-6 and V is TRBV6-5; the D gene is possibly TRBD1 (5 bases). Trimming stripped 0 bases from V and 12 bases from J, with 18 bases between. The CDR3 covers 16 residues. Germline lookup yields CDR1 MNHEY and CDR2 SVGAGI. CDR3 nucleotides: TGTGCCAGCAGTTACTCGTTGGCCCGGGACGCTTTACCCCTCCACTTT. It translates to CASSYSLARDALPLHF.

The V and J genes are TRBV7-9 and TRBJ2-7; D is unclear. The CDR3 has 11 amino acids. Between the trimmed V and J ends, which lost 3 bases and 4 bases, there was a span of 4 bases. Germline CDR1 SEHNR, CDR2 FQNEAQ (reference sequence). Written as DNA, the CDR3 is TGTGCCAGCAGCTTCCAATACGAGCAGTACTTC. Protein: CASSFQYEQYF.

This clone was picked up a small number of times. This sequence joins TRBV2 and TRBJ1-4; D remains unclear. The CDR3 has 13 residues. Germline assignment: CDR1 SNHLY and CDR2 FYNNEI. V lost 6 bases and J 4 bases, leaving 9 bases between the germline ends. As DNA, the CDR3 is TGTGCCAGCAGAACCGGACTTAATGAAAAACTGTTTTTT. Protein sequence: CASRTGLNEKLFF.

The rearrangement links TRBV6-1 to TRBJ1-1; no clear D. V lost 0 bases and J 3 bases, leaving 2 bases between the germline ends. Germline-derived CDR1 and CDR2 are MNHNS and SASEGT. The CDR3 runs 12 residues. CDR3 nucleotide sequence: TGTGCCAGCAGTGAAGCGTACACTGAAGCTTTCTTT. Its translation is CASSEAYTEAFF.

This chain uses TRBV12-5 with TRBJ2-3, with unresolved D. The CDR3 is 14 amino acids. V lost 1 base to trimming and J lost 0 bases, with 5 bases between them. The germline V gene has CDR1 LGHNT and CDR2 FRNRAP. The CDR3 reads CASGLETSTDTQYF. CDR3 bases: TGTGCTAGTGGTTTGGAAACTAGCACAGATACGCAGTATTTT.

This clone was recorded once. V gene TRBV5-1 combines with J gene TRBJ1-4; a possible D gene is TRBD1 (5 bases). The germline V gene encodes CDR1 SGHRS and CDR2 YFSETQ. The length of the CDR3 is 15 residues. The V gene lost 1 base and the J gene lost 2 bases, with 9 bases spanning the gap. The DNA for the CDR3 is TGCGCCAGCAGCTTGCCCGAGGGGACTAATGAAAAACTGTTTTTT. Protein product: CASSLPEGTNEKLFF.

The V gene is TRBV14, the J gene TRBJ2-4; tentative D call: TRBD1 (6 bases). Trimming left V 4 bases short and J 0 bases short, with 10 bases between. CDR1 SGHDN and CDR2 FVKESK come from the germline V gene. This CDR3 is 15 amino acids long. Written as DNA, the CDR3 is TGTGCCAGCAGCCGAGGGGGTTTAGCCAAAAACATTCAGTACTTC. Its translation is CASSRGGLAKNIQYF. Filled out from reference TRBV14 and TRBJ2-4, the complete variable domain reads EAGVTQFPSHSVIEKGQTVTLRCDPISGHDNLYWYRRVMGKEIKFLLHFVKESKQDESGMPNNRFLAERTGGTYSTLKVQPAELEDSGVYFCASSRGGLAKNIQYFGAGTRLSVL.

This clone was observed once. This sequence joins TRBV19 and TRBJ1-2; D perhaps matches TRBD1 (6 bases). V was pared by 5 bases and J by 3 bases, with 28 bases between. Looked up from germline, CDR1 is LNHDA and CDR2 is SQIVND (reference sequence). The CDR3 sequence is 19 residues long. The CDR3 protein is CASSPSGLGGPLRDYGYTF. The CDR3 region has the DNA TGTGCCAGTAGTCCAAGTGGGCTGGGGGGGCCGCTCCGGGACTATGGCTACACCTTC. The full variable domain, rest sourced from reference TRBV19 and TRBJ1-2, is DGGITQSPKYLFRKEGQNVTLSCEQNLNHDAMYWYRQDPGQGLRLIYYSQIVNDFQKGDIAEGYSVSREKKESFPLTVTSAQKNPTAFYLCASSPSGLGGPLRDYGYTFGSGTRLTVV.

This chain uses TRBV9 with TRBJ1-1; D is uncertain. The CDR3 runs to 12 residues. Germline values: CDR1 SGDLS, CDR2 YYNGEE. With 3 bases removed from V and 11 bases from J, the gap between germline ends came to 14 bases. CDR3 sequence: CASSAEVGRAFF. The CDR3 coding sequence is TGTGCCAGCAGCGCCGAGGTAGGGCGGGCTTTCTTT.